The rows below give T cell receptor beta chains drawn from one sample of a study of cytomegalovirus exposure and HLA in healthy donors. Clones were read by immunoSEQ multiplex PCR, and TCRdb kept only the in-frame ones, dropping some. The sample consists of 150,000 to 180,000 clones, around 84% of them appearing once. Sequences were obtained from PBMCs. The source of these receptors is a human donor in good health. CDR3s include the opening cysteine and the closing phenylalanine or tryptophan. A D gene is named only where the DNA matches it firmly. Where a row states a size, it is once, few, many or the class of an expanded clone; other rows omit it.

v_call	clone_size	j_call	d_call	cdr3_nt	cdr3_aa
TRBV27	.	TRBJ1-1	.	TGTGCCAGTCAAACAGGGTACACTGAAGCTTTCTTT	CASQTGYTEAFF
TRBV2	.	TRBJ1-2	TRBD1	TGTGCCAGCAGTGAATCTTGGACAGGGCAAGGCTACACCTTC	CASSESWTGQGYTF
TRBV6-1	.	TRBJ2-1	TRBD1	TGTGCCAGCAGAGCCGGGACAGGGGGCCGCAATGAGCAGTTCTTC	CASRAGTGGRNEQFF
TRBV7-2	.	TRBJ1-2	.	TGTGCCAGCAAACTTATGGGGAGCGGGGATGGCTACACCTTC	CASKLMGSGDGYTF
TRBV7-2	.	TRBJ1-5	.	TGTGCCAGCAGCTTAGTAGGCGGGATGGGGAATCAGCCCCAGCATTTT	CASSLVGGMGNQPQHF
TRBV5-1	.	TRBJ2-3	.	TGCGCCAGCAGAGTTGGACACACAGATACGCAGTATTTT	CASRVGHTDTQYF
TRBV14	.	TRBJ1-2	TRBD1	TGTGCCAGCAGCCAACGACAGGGGGCTGGCTACACCTTC	CASSQRQGAGYTF
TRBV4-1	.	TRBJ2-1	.	TGCGCCAGCAGCCGGGGGGAAAGCTCCTACAATGAGCAGTTCTTC	CASSRGESSYNEQFF
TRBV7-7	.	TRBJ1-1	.	TGTGCCAGCAGCCCTACGTTGAGGACTGAAGCTTTCTTT	CASSPTLRTEAFF
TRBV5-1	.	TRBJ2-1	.	TGCGCCAGCAGAATGAGACTCTCGTACCATGAGCAGTTCTTC	CASRMRLSYHEQFF
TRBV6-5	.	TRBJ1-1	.	TGTGCCAGTGCCGACGGACAGAACACTGAAGCTTTCTTT	CASADGQNTEAFF
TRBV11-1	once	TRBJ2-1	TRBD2	TGTGCCAGCAGTTCTGAGACTAGCGGGGGATACAATGAGCAGTTCTTC	CASSSETSGGYNEQFF
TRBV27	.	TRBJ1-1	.	TGTGCCAGCAGGGGCAGGGGTTGGGACACTGAAGCTTTCTTT	CASRGRGWDTEAFF
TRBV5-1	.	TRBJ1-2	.	TGCGCCAGCAGCTTGCCCGGGGGAGCCTATGGCTACACCTTC	CASSLPGGAYGYTF
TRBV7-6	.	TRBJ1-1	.	TGTGCCAGCAGCTTAGTTCACTGGACTTCGAACACTGAAGCTTTCTTT	CASSLVHWTSNTEAFF
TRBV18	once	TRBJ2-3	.	TGTGCCAGCTCATCGAAGGGGACTAGCACAGATACGCAGTATTTT	CASSSKGTSTDTQYF
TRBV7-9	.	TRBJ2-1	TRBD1	TGTGCCAGCAGCTCATCCGGGACAGGGAATGAGCAGTTCTTC	CASSSSGTGNEQFF
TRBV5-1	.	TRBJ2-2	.	TGCGCCAGCAGCATGGAAGGGGCAAGAACCACCGGGGAGCTGTTTTTT	CASSMEGARTTGELFF
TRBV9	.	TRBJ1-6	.	TGTGCCAGCACAAGGGGGACATCTGATTCACCCCTCCACTTT	CASTRGTSDSPLHF
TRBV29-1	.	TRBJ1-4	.	TGCAGCGTTGATGGAACTGAGGGCGGTAATGAAAAACTGTTTTTT	CSVDGTEGGNEKLFF
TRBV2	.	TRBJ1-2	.	TGTGCCAGCAGTGAAACTGGTAGGAGCTATGGCTACACCTTC	CASSETGRSYGYTF
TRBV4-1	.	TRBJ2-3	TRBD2	TGCGCCAGCAGCCAAGACTCTCCCGGGACTAGCGGGAGCGGACCAGATACGCAGTATTTT	CASSQDSPGTSGSGPDTQYF
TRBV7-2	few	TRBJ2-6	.	TGTGCCAGCAGCGCCCAACAGATCTCTGGGGCCAACGTCCTGACTTTC	CASSAQQISGANVLTF
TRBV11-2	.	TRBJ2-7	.	TGTGCCAGCAGCCCAACGGGCAGGTCGCGAGGGTCCCCCTACGAGCAGTACTTC	CASSPTGRSRGSPYEQYF
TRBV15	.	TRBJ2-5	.	TGTGCCACCAGCCGCCCTGGACAAAAAGAGACCCAGTACTTC	CATSRPGQKETQYF
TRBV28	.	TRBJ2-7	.	TGTGCCAGCATCGGGTCAGGGTCGGGCGAGCAGTACTTC	CASIGSGSGEQYF
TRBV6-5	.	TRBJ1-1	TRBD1	TGTGCCAGCAGTTACTTCGGGACAGGGACTGAAGCTTTCTTT	CASSYFGTGTEAFF
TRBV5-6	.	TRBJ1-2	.	TGTGCCAGCAGCTCGTACCCGACACTCGGCTATGGCTACACCTTC	CASSSYPTLGYGYTF
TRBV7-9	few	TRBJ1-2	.	TGTGCCAGCAGCTTAGGGGGCTCCTCGTATGGCTACACCTTC	CASSLGGSSYGYTF
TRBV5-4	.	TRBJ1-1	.	TGTGCCAGCAGCTTAAACAGCATTCGCATGAACACTGAAGCTTTCTTT	CASSLNSIRMNTEAFF
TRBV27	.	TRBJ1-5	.	TGTGCCAGCAGTTTATCGGCGGCGTCGTCCCAGCATTTT	CASSLSAASSQHF
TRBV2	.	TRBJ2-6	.	TGTGCCAGCAGTGGGGCCAAGGACTCTGGGGCCAACGTCCTGACTTTC	CASSGAKDSGANVLTF
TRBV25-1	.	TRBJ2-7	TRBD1	TGTGCCAGCAGTCCTTACCTTCAGGGGGACCAAGGCTACGAGCAGTACTTC	CASSPYLQGDQGYEQYF
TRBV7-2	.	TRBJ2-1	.	TGTGCCAGCAGCTTGAGCGCGGGCCTATACAATGAGCAGTTCTTC	CASSLSAGLYNEQFF
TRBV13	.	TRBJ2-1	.	TGTGCCAGCAGCCCTAACCGAGACAGATACAATGAGCAGTTCTTC	CASSPNRDRYNEQFF
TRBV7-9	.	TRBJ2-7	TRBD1	TGTGCCAGCAGCCCAAGAGCAGACGGACAGGGGACTTACGAGCAGTACTTC	CASSPRADGQGTYEQYF
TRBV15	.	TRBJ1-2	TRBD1	TGTGCCACCAGCAGAGATGGACAGGGGGCAAGGTACTATGGCTACACCTTC	CATSRDGQGARYYGYTF
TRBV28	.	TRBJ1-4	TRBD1	TGTGCCAGCAGGCCGGGACAGGGGTATGAAAAACTGTTTTTT	CASRPGQGYEKLFF
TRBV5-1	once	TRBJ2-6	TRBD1	TGCGCCAGCAGCGACCAGGGGGCTGGGGCCAACGTCCTGACTTTC	CASSDQGAGANVLTF
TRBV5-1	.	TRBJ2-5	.	TGCGCCAGCAGCTTGGCCACAGGGCCCCAAGAGACCCAGTACTTC	CASSLATGPQETQYF
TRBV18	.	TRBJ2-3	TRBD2	TGTGCCAGCTCACCAGCAGCGGGAGGCGCAGATACGCAGTATTTT	CASSPAAGGADTQYF
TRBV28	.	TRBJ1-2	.	TGTGCCAGCAGTTTATCAGGGCTCTATGGCTACACCTTC	CASSLSGLYGYTF
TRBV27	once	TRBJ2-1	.	TGTGCCAGCAGTCCTCAGACAGGCTCCTACAATGAGCAGTTCTTC	CASSPQTGSYNEQFF
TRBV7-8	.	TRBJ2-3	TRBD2	TGTGCCAGCAGGACTAGCGGAGTAGATACGCAGTATTTT	CASRTSGVDTQYF
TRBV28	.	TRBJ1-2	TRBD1	TGTGCCAGCAGTTTGCGAGGGGGCCACTATGGCTACACCTTC	CASSLRGGHYGYTF
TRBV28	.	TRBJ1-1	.	TGTGCCAGCAGTTTAAACTATCTCATAATGAACACTGAAGCTTTCTTT	CASSLNYLIMNTEAFF
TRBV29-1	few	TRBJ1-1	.	TGCAGCGTGATGGGACTGATGAACACTGAAGCTTTCTTT	CSVMGLMNTEAFF
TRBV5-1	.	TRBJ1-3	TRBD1	TGCGCCAGCAGAAGACAGGGCTCTGGAAACACCATATATTTT	CASRRQGSGNTIYF
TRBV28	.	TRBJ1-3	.	TGTGCCAGCAGTGAGGGAGGTGGAAACACCATATATTTT	CASSEGGGNTIYF
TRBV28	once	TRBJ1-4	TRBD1	TGTGCCAGCAGTCCGGGACAGTGGGGTGAAAAACTGTTTTTT	CASSPGQWGEKLFF
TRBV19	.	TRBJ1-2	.	TGTGCCAGTAGTATGGGTGACATTGTAGCTAACTATGGCTACACCTTC	CASSMGDIVANYGYTF
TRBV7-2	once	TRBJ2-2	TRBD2	TGTGCCAGCAGGGCAACGGGGGGGCAGGTCGGGGAGCTGTTTTTT	CASRATGGQVGELFF
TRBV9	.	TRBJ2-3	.	TGTGCCAGCAGCCCCGGCGGTAGCACAGATACGCAGTATTTT	CASSPGGSTDTQYF
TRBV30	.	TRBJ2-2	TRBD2	TGTGCCTGGAGTGGACTAGCGGGAGGCGGGACCGGGGAGCTGTTTTTT	CAWSGLAGGGTGELFF
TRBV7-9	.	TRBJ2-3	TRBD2	TGTGCCAGCACCCCCGGCCAGCGGGACACAGATACGCAGTATTTT	CASTPGQRDTDTQYF
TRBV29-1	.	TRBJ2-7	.	TGCAGCGTTGTAGGGGAAGTTAGGAGTTACGAGCAGTACTTC	CSVVGEVRSYEQYF
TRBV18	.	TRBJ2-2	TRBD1	TGTGCCAGCTCATCACTCCGGGACAGGGTAGAGACCGGGGAGCTGTTTTTT	CASSSLRDRVETGELFF
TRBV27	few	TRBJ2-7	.	TGTGCCAGCAGCCTCGGACTAACCTACGAGCAGTACTTC	CASSLGLTYEQYF
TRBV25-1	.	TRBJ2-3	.	TGTGCCAGCAGTGACCATAGGACTGGGGCGGGACCAGATACGCAGTATTTT	CASSDHRTGAGPDTQYF
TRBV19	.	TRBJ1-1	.	TGTGCCAGTTCACACCGGAACACTGAAGCTTTCTTT	CASSHRNTEAFF